Each of the 18 T cell receptor beta chains below was sequenced from the same sample in a study of blood T cell repertoires in COVID-19. Generated by immunoSEQ multiplex PCR, the TCRdb table keeps only in-frame clones and is missing some. The sample yields roughly 200,000 clones, about 87% seen once. Source material: PBMCs or T cells enriched from blood (not recorded which). These receptors originate from a man aged 18 to 30 with acute COVID-19.

The V and J genes are TRBV4-1 and TRBJ1-5, with D possibly TRBD1 on 5 matching bases. This CDR3 comprises 18 residues. V lost 0 bases and J lost 0, with 15 bases in between. Germline values: CDR1 MGHRA, CDR2 YSYEKL. CDR3 sequence reads: CASSQEGDSWNSNQPQHF. CDR3 bases: TGCGCCAGCAGCCAAGAGGGCGACAGTTGGAATAGCAATCAGCCCCAGCATTTT.

The V gene is TRBV10-3, the J gene TRBJ2-3; TRBD2 matches 10 bases. The CDR3 has 16 residues. With V trimmed by 3 bases and J by 9 bases, 12 bases remained unmatched. Germline CDR1 reads ENHRY; CDR2 reads SYGVKD. CDR3 DNA: TGTGCCATCAGTGAAGCTCAGCTAGCGGGAGAGAGGACGCAGTATTTT. It codes for CAISEAQLAGERTQYF.

The chain links TRBV30 to TRBJ2-1, with 8 bases aligning to TRBD2. Germline CDR1 reads GTSNPN; CDR2 reads SVGIG (reference sequence). The CDR3 spans 14 residues. Trimming took 2 bases from V and 3 from J; bases not matched to a gene: 3. This CDR3 is CAWSRTSNYNEQFF. CDR3 DNA: TGTGCCTGGAGTAGGACTAGCAACTACAATGAGCAGTTCTTC.

This clone has a single count. CDR3 coding DNA: TGTGCCAGCAGCTCAGGACAGGGTGGGGGGGTCGGCGAAAAACTGTTTTTT. Translated: CASSSGQGGGVGEKLFF. The chain carries TRBV5-4 and TRBJ1-4, with 8 bases lining up with TRBD1. V lost 3 bases and J lost 8; bases outside the gene matches: 15. The germline gives CDR1 SGHNT, CDR2 YYREEE (reference sequence). This CDR3 spans 17 amino acids.

The rearrangement links TRBV28 to TRBJ1-1; weak D call: TRBD1 (6 bases). The CDR3 totals 14 residues. In germline, CDR1 is MDHEN, CDR2 SYDVKM. Trimming took off 6 bases at V and 2 bases at J, with 13 bases between the two ends. The CDR3: CASRSYRVNTEAFF. CDR3 in DNA: TGTGCCAGCAGGTCTTACAGGGTAAACACTGAAGCTTTCTTT.

The genes are TRBV7-9 and TRBJ1-4; TRBD1 is a possible D gene (6 bases). CDR3 length: 14 amino acids. Germline V gene sequence: CDR1 SEHNR, CDR2 FQNEAQ (reference sequence). Trimming cost V 7 bases and J 7 bases, with 16 bases left between them. The CDR3 region has the DNA TGTGCCAGCACCCTGGGGGGGGCTAGTGAAAAACTGTTTTTT. This sequence encodes CASTLGGASEKLFF.

This clone was counted once. The rearrangement joins TRBV11-2 to TRBJ1-2, with a possible D match to TRBD1 (5 bases). CDR3 length: 15 residues. The V end lost 1 base, the J end lost 2 bases, and 11 bases lay between the germline ends. CDR1 and CDR2 (germline): SGHAT, FQNNGV. The CDR3 protein is CASSLGAGGNYGYTF. The DNA for the CDR3 is TGTGCCAGCAGCTTAGGGGCGGGGGGAAACTATGGCTACACCTTC. The whole variable domain, filled in from reference TRBV11-2 and TRBJ1-2, reads EAGVAQSPRYKIIEKRQSVAFWCNPISGHATLYWYQQILGQGPKLLIQFQNNGVVDDSQLPKDRFSAERLKGVDSTLKIQPAKLEDSAVYLCASSLGAGGNYGYTFGSGTRLTVV.

V and J are TRBV28 and TRBJ1-1; maybe TRBD1 (5 bases). This CDR3 has 15 residues. V lost 7 bases and J 7 bases, leaving 22 bases between the germline ends. The V gene's germline CDR1 is MDHEN and CDR2 SYDVKM. CDR3 amino acids: CASIRAAGRVGEAFF. The CDR3 DNA follows: TGTGCCAGCATCAGGGCGGCAGGGAGGGTCGGTGAAGCTTTCTTT.

The chain combines TRBV19 with TRBJ2-7, with D tentatively TRBD1 (5 bases). Germline CDR1 is LNHDA and CDR2 is SQIVND (reference sequence). The V end lost 10 bases, the J end lost 2 bases, and 9 bases lay between the germline ends. The CDR3 length is 11 residues. The CDR3 region is CATQGAYEQYF. The DNA of the CDR3 is TGTGCCACGCAGGGTGCCTACGAGCAGTACTTC.

The V gene is TRBV18, the J gene TRBJ2-1; 8 bases match TRBD2. This CDR3 is built from 15 residues. CDR1 KGHSH and CDR2 LQKENI come from the germline V gene. V gave up 6 bases and J gave up 4 bases; unmatched junction bases: 8. Written as DNA, the CDR3 is TGTGCCAGCTCTCGACGGGAGGGAGGTTACAATGAGCAGTTCTTC. This gives the protein CASSRREGGYNEQFF. The full variable domain, completed using reference TRBV18 and TRBJ2-1, is NAGVMQNPRHLVRRRGQEARLRCSPMKGHSHVYWYRQLPEEGLKFMVYLQKENIIDESGMPKERFSAEFPKEGPSILRIQQVVRGDSAAYFCASSRREGGYNEQFFGPGTRLTVL.

The chain is built from TRBV7-3 and TRBJ2-7; TRBD1 matches 7 bases. Germline CDR1 reads SGHTA; CDR2 reads FQGTGA. The CDR3 is 13 residues long. V lost 0 bases, J lost 5 bases, and 1 base stayed unmatched. The CDR3 DNA reads as TGTGCCAGCAGCTTAACGACAGGGAACGAGCAGTACTTC. The encoded protein is CASSLTTGNEQYF.

The rearrangement uses TRBV4-3 and TRBJ2-3; 8 bases map to TRBD2. V lost 5 bases, J lost 1 base, and 8 bases stayed unmatched. Germline lookup yields CDR1 LGHNA and CDR2 YSLEER. The CDR3 spans 16 residues. DNA for the CDR3: TGCGCCAGCAGCGAAACCCCGGGACTAGGCACAGATACGCAGTATTTT. Translated, it gives CASSETPGLGTDTQYF.

With respect to this clone: In the same sample, other DNA sequences code for this CDR3. The gene calls are TRBV7-9 and TRBJ1-1; TRBD1 matches 7 bases. Trimming at V came to 1 base and at J to 1 base, leaving 3 bases not matched to a gene. Germline CDR1 and CDR2: SEHNR and FQNEAQ (reference sequence). The CDR3 contains 15 residues. The CDR3, as DNA: TGTGCCAGCAGCTTAGGACAGGGAGGGAACACTGAAGCTTTCTTT. Protein sequence: CASSLGQGGNTEAFF.

The chain employs TRBV19 and TRBJ1-2; TRBD1 matches 9 bases. The ends lost 5 bases at V and 0 bases at J; junction bases unmatched: 1. The CDR3 covers 14 residues. CDR1 is LNHDA and CDR2 is SQIVND in the germline V gene (reference sequence). CDR3 residues: CASSGTGPNYGYTF. In DNA form, the CDR3 reads TGTGCCAGTAGTGGGACAGGGCCTAACTATGGCTACACCTTC.

This chain uses TRBV5-1 with TRBJ2-7, with 7 bases aligning to TRBD1. The germline gives CDR1 SGHRS, CDR2 YFSETQ. Unmatched junction bases numbered 6, after V lost 5 bases and J lost 4 bases. The length of the CDR3 is 13 residues. This chain's CDR3 is CASSWDSNYEQYF. CDR3 bases: TGCGCCAGCAGTTGGGACAGTAATTACGAGCAGTACTTC.

The CDR3 loop is CASRIDGANEKLFF. The DNA for the CDR3 is TGTGCCAGCAGGATTGACGGGGCTAATGAAAAACTGTTTTTT. This rearrangement joins TRBV6-5 to TRBJ1-4; no clear D gene. With 6 bases removed from V and 3 bases from J, the gap between germline ends came to 11 bases. There are 14 residues in the CDR3. Per germline, CDR1 MNHEY and CDR2 SVGAGI.

The chain carries TRBV4-1 and TRBJ2-7; the match to TRBD2 covers 12 bases. With V trimmed by 2 bases and J by 5 bases, 4 bases remained unmatched. The germline CDR1 and CDR2 sequences are MGHRA and YSYEKL. The CDR3 sequence is 15 residues long. Here the CDR3 reads CASSQLAGGPNEQYF. CDR3 in DNA: TGCGCCAGCAGCCAACTAGCGGGAGGGCCCAACGAGCAGTACTTC.

The J gene is TRBJ1-1, the V gene TRBV11-1; 7 bases agree with TRBD1. Germline loops: CDR1 SGHAT, CDR2 FQDESV (reference sequence). The J segment lost 7 bases and the V segment lost 3 bases, leaving 11 bases of the junction unmatched. This CDR3 spans 15 amino acids. The CDR3 sequence is CASSFRGTKTDEAFF. CDR3 in DNA: TGTGCCAGCAGCTTCAGGGGGACGAAAACCGATGAAGCTTTCTTT.